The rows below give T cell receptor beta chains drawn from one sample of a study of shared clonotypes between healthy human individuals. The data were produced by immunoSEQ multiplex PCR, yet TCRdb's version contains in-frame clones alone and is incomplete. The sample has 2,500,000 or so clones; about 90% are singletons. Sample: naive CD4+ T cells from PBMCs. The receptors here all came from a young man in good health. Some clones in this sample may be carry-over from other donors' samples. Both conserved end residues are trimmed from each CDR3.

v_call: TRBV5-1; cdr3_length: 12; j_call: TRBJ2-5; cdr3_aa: ASVGPPIRETQY
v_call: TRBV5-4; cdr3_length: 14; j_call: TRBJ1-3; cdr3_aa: ASSFGQVVSGNTIY
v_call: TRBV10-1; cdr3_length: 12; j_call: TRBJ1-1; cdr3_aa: ASSETGRSTEAF
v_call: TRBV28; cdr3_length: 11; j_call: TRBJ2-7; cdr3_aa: ASSFRGRDEQY
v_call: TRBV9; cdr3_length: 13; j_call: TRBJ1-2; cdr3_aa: ASSVEGSPEGGYT
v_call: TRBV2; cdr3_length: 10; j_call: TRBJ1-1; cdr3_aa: ASSTGVGKAF
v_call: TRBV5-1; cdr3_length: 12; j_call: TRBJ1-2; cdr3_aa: ASSQQGANYGYT
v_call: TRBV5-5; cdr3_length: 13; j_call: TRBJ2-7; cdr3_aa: ASSSGQIRLYEQY
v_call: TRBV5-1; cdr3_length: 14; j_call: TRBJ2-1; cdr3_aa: ASSLTPERIYNEQF
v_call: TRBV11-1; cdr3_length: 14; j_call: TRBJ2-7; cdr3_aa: ASSRMTSGTPYEQY
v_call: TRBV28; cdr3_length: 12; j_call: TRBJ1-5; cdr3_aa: ASSFPVGNQPQH
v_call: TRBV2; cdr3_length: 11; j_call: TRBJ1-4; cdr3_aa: ASSWRAAEKLF
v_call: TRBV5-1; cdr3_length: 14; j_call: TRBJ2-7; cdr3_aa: ASSGAARLAGDEQY
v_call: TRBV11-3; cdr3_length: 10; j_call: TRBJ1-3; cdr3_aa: ASSQGGNTIY
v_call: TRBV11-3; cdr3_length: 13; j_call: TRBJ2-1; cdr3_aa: ASSLGGRSWGEQF
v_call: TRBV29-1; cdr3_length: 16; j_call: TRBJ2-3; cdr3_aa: SVGGRQGYFGLTDTQY
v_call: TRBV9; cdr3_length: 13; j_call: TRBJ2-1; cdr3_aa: ASSLRQTSYNEQF
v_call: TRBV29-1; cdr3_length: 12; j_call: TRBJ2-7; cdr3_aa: SVRPGADSYEQY
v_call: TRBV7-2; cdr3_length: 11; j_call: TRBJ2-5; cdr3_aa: ASSLRVGETQY
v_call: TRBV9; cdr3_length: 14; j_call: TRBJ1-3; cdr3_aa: ASSVDPVPSGNTIY
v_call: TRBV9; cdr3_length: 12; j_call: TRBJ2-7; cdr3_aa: ASSAGTGGYEQY
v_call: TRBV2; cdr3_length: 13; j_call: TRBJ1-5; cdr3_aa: ASSARGQRNQPQH
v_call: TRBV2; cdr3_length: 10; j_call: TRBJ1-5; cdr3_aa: ASSDEGQPQH
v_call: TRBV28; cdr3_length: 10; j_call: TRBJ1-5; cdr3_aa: ASSLSQQPQH
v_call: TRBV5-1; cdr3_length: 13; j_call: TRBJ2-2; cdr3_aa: ASSGTGQATGELF
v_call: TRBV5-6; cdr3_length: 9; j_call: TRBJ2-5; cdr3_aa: ASSIQETQY
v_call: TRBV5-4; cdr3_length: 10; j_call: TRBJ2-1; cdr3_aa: ASSARGDEQF
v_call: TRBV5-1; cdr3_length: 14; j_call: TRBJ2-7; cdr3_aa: ASSLLGPQASSEQY
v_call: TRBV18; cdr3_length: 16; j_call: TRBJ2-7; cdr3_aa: ASSSSGDRTLISYEQY
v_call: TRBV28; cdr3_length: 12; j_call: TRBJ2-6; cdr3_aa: ASTGTSGANVLT
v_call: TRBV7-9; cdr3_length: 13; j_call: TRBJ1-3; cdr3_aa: ASSRQGGPGNTIY
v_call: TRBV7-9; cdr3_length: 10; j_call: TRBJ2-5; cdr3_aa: ASSLGQETQY
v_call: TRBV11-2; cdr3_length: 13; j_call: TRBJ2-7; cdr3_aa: ASSLVRGALNEQY
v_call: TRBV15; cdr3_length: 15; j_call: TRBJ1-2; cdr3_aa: ATSRDKRGQGDYGYT
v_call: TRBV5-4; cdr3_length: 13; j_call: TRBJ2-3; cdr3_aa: ASIKSGTMTDTQY
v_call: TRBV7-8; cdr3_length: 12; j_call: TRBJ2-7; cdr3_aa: ASSPWRAGYEQY
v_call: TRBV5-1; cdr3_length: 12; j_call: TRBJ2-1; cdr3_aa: ASSLGTSRNEQF
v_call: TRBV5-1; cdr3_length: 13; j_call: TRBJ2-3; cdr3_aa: ASTSSSRGTDTQY
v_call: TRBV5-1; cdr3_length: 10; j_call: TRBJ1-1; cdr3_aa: ASSNGQGRAF
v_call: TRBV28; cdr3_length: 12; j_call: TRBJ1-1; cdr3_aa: ASTLQGQNTEAF
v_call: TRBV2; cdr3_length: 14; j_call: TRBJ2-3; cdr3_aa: ASSESGTSTTDTQY
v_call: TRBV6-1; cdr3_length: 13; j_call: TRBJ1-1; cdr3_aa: ASRPHRGANTEAF
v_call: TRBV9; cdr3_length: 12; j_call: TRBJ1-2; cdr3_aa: ASTAQGLGYGYT
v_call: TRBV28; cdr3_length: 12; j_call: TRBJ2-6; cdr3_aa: ASSLAGGANVLT
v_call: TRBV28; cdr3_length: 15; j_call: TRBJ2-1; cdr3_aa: ASSSPRWGGKYNEQF
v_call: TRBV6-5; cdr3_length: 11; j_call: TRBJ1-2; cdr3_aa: ASSYLRDYGYT
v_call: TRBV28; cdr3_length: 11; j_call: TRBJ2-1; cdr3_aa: ASSLDAYNEQF
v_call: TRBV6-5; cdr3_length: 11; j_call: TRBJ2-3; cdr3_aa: ASSPTKQLTQY
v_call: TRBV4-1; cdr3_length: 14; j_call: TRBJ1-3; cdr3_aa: ASSLVDPGRGNTIY
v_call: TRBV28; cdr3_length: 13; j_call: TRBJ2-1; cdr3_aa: ASSSPSGSFNEQF
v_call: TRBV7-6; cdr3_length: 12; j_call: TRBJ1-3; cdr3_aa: ASSVRTGGNTIY
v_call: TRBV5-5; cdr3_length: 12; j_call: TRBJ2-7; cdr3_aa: ASSFRDPRNEQY
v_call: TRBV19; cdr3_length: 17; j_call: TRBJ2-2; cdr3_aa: ASSIGQGGRLRITGELF